Given below is one T cell receptor beta chain in context. Its antigen is undetermined. The assay was immunoSEQ multiplex PCR, and TCRdb's table has in-frame clones only and misses some. The sample lists 100,000 or so clones; around 87% were seen once. The sample comes from a study of T cell responses to AZD1222 COVID-19 vaccine. Study-level results: Of spike-specific TCRs, nearly half reportedly target regions left unmutated in variants.

The CDR3 runs 15 residues. Germline loops: CDR1 MNHEY, CDR2 SVGAGI. V was trimmed by 7 bases and J by 2 bases, leaving 18 bases between them. Sequencing used peripheral blood, obtained 28 days after the second AZD1222 dose. The chain has TRBV6-5 and TRBJ2-7; perhaps D is TRBD1 or TRBD2 (5 bases each). The source is an adult who received the AZD1222 COVID-19 vaccine. CDR3: CASKRDQKSTYEQYF. In nucleotides, the CDR3 is TGTGCCAGCAAAAGGGACCAAAAGTCCACCTACGAGCAGTACTTC.